The source of this TCR beta chain is a study of blood T cell repertoires in COVID-19. At the level of the study: Italy, Spain and the United States were the sources of the convalescent and acute COVID-19 samples.

Participants reported their clinical history, and cohort assignment relied on those reports. For recovered donors of Cohort 3, there were two negative PCRs, clearance, or symptom resolution. Germline V gene lookup returns CDR1 LGHNA and CDR2 YNFKEQ. V shed 0 bases and J 4 bases; nucleotides not matched to a gene: 9. This CDR3 is built from 17 residues. In the authors' methods: Estimated nucleated cell counts came from reference gene primer amplification. The repertoire was sequenced with immunoSEQ multiplex PCR; TCRdb's copy has only in-frame clones and lacks some. The DNA was the basis for D and trimming; V, J and clone size are from that table. The top ten clones hold less than 1.5% of a sample with 200,000 to 250,000 clones, 85% to 90% of them seen once.

This chain links TRBV4-2 with TRBJ1-2; 9 bases line up with TRBD1. The TCR comes from a man between 25 and 39 years old who had recovered from COVID-19. Input material: PBMCs or T cells enriched from blood (not recorded which). The CDR3 loop reads CASSQETRTGASYGYTF. The DNA of the CDR3 is TGTGCCAGCAGCCAAGAGACCCGGACAGGGGCGAGCTATGGCTACACCTTC.